The T cell receptor (beta chain) under discussion was sequenced for a study of blood T cell repertoires in COVID-19. There are 15 residues in the CDR3. V lost 2 bases, J lost 6 bases, and 17 bases lay in between. The table came from immunoSEQ multiplex PCR; TCRdb's copy has only in-frame clones and leaves some out. This table has about 170,000 clones, 70% to 80% appearing once. The TCR comes from a woman aged 70-85 years in a cohort exposed to, infected with or recovered from COVID-19 (not recorded which). Sequencing was carried out using PBMCs or T cells enriched from blood (not recorded which). The chain joins TRBV5-3 to TRBJ2-5; D may be TRBD2 (7 bases). TRBV5-3 is classed as an ORF, of uncertain function. The CDR3 reads CARSFRGGFMKTQYF. The CDR3 DNA is TGTGCCAGAAGCTTCAGGGGAGGGTTTATGAAGACCCAGTACTTC.